Listed here are 32 T cell receptor beta chains from one sample, sequenced in a study of OX40 agonist ivuxolimab in advanced cancers. The repertoire was sequenced with immunoSEQ multiplex PCR; TCRdb's copy has only in-frame clones and lacks some. The table shows roughly 40,000 clones, with about 90% occurring only once. Sequenced material: CD4+ or CD8+ T cells sorted from blood, taken in a trial of the OX40 agonist ivuxolimab. The receptors shown here come from an adult with an advanced solid tumor such as melanoma, head and neck, liver or kidney cancer.

The CDR3 is CASSFSSGANVLTF. DNA for the CDR3: TGTGCCAGCAGTTTCAGCTCTGGGGCCAACGTCCTGACTTTC. The chain is built from TRBV27 and TRBJ2-6, with D uncertain. Per germline, CDR1 MNHEY and CDR2 SMNVEV (reference sequence). This CDR3 is 14 amino acids long. Trimming pared 3 bases from V and 0 bases from J, leaving 3 bases between.

This clone was found once. This chain uses TRBV21-1 with TRBJ2-1; the table's D gene call, TRBD1, was not cross checked with the DNA. TRBV21-1 is given as a pseudogene. This CDR3 has 14 residues. CDR3 in DNA: TGTGCCAGCAGCAAATACAGGAACTACAATGAGCAGTTCTTC. It translates to CASSKYRNYNEQFF.

The CDR3 nucleotides are TGTGCCAGCAGCCCTGGGACTAGCTCTGCCGAGCAGTACTTC. Its translation is CASSPGTSSAEQYF. The chain carries TRBV9 and TRBJ2-7, with 9 positions matching TRBD2. The J segment lost 6 bases and the V segment lost 4 bases, leaving 8 bases of the junction unmatched. CDR3 length equals 14 residues. CDR1 is SGDLS, CDR2 YYNGEE, per germline.

The chain carries TRBV4-1 and TRBJ2-1; 7 bases line up with TRBD1. V was clipped by 3 bases and J by 9 bases; unmatched bases: 14. Germline V gene data show CDR1 as MGHRA and CDR2 as YSYEKL. The CDR3 loop spans 16 amino acids. The CDR3 DNA sequence: TGCGCCAGCAGCCATACTGGGACAGCCGGGCCACCTGAGCAGTTCTTC. Its protein product is CASSHTGTAGPPEQFF.

This chain connects TRBV27 to TRBJ1-1; D not certain. Germline lookup yields CDR1 MNHEY and CDR2 SMNVEV (reference sequence). CDR3 size: 13 residues. Trimming took off 5 bases at V and 1 base at J, with 8 bases between the two ends. The CDR3 DNA is TGTGCCAGCAGTGTGGGTGGGAACACTGAAGCTTTCTTT. Translated, it gives CASSVGGNTEAFF.

The V gene is TRBV7-9, the J gene TRBJ2-5, with D perhaps assigned TRBD1 or TRBD2 (6 bases each). The CDR3 runs to 16 residues. The ends were cut back, 2 bases at V and 5 bases at J, with 18 bases in the middle. Per the germline V gene, CDR1 is SEHNR and CDR2 is FQNEAQ (reference sequence). The CDR3 sequence is CASSLIRVTGAETQYF. The CDR3 DNA follows: TGTGCCAGCAGCTTAATAAGGGTAACGGGGGCGGAGACCCAGTACTTC. The entire variable domain, with the rest obtained from reference TRBV7-9 and TRBJ2-5, is as follows: DTGVSQNPRHKITKRGQNVTFRCDPISEHNRLYWYRQTLGQGPEFLTYFQNEAQLEKSRLLSDRFSAERPKGSFSTLEIQRTEQGDSAMYLCASSLIRVTGAETQYFGPGTRLLVL.

The chain has TRBV19 and TRBJ2-7, with 7 bases matching TRBD1. The CDR3 runs 13 residues. Germline-derived CDR1 and CDR2 are LNHDA and SQIVND (reference sequence). V trimming: 3 bases; J trimming: 6 bases; junction bases outside the gene matches: 5. The CDR3 sequence is CASSIDRVREQYF. The CDR3 region has the DNA TGTGCCAGTAGTATCGACAGGGTACGCGAGCAGTACTTC. Drawing the rest from reference TRBV19 and TRBJ2-7, the complete variable domain is DGGITQSPKYLFRKEGQNVTLSCEQNLNHDAMYWYRQDPGQGLRLIYYSQIVNDFQKGDIAEGYSVSREKKESFPLTVTSAQKNPTAFYLCASSIDRVREQYFGPGTRLTVT.

This sequence joins TRBV7-9 and TRBJ2-2; D could derive from TRBD1 or TRBD2 (5 bases each). Trimming stripped 5 bases from V and 0 bases from J, with 10 bases between. This CDR3 contains 15 residues. In germline, CDR1 is SEHNR, CDR2 FQNEAQ (reference sequence). The CDR3 here is CASSTGPSNTGELFF. For the CDR3, the DNA is TGTGCCAGCAGCACGGGACCGTCGAACACCGGGGAGCTGTTTTTT. The complete variable domain, with remaining parts taken from reference TRBV7-9 and TRBJ2-2, reads DTGVSQNPRHKITKRGQNVTFRCDPISEHNRLYWYRQTLGQGPEFLTYFQNEAQLEKSRLLSDRFSAERPKGSFSTLEIQRTEQGDSAMYLCASSTGPSNTGELFFGEGSRLTVL.

V is TRBV5-4 and J is TRBJ2-1; 12 bases align to TRBD2. There are 15 residues in the CDR3. Germline CDR1 is SGHNT and CDR2 is YYREEE (reference sequence). Germline trimming cut 4 bases from V and 5 bases from J; bases unmatched to any gene: 4. The CDR3 sequence: CASSPLAGGNNEQFF. In nucleotides, the CDR3 is TGTGCCAGCAGCCCACTAGCGGGAGGCAACAATGAGCAGTTCTTC.

This clone was recorded only once. The rearrangement joins TRBV11-2 to TRBJ1-2; D is ambiguous. Germline V gives CDR1 SGHAT, CDR2 FQNNGV. The ends were cut back, 0 bases at V and 4 bases at J, with 12 bases in the middle. The CDR3 runs to 15 residues. The CDR3 protein is CASSLDQGLLYGYTF. Here the CDR3 DNA reads TGTGCCAGCAGCTTAGATCAAGGCTTGCTCTATGGCTACACCTTC.

CDR3: CASSQMGLAGGFEQYF. The CDR3, as DNA: TGCGCCAGCAGCCAAATGGGACTAGCGGGAGGATTCGAGCAGTACTTC. The chain carries TRBV4-1 and TRBJ2-7; TRBD2 matches at 15 bases. The CDR3 covers 16 residues. Germline assignment: CDR1 MGHRA and CDR2 YSYEKL. V dropped 2 bases and J dropped 6; count of bases not matched to a gene: 5.

The rearrangement links TRBV19 to TRBJ1-2; D uncertain. Germline V gene lookup returns CDR1 LNHDA and CDR2 SQIVND (reference sequence). There are 15 residues in the CDR3. The V and J ends lost 1 base and 5 bases respectively, with 14 bases between them. The CDR3, as DNA: TGTGCCAGTAGTATAGGGGTTCAGTCCGCGTATGGCTACACCTTC. Its protein product is CASSIGVQSAYGYTF.

The chain employs TRBV7-8 and TRBJ2-1; 8 bases agree with TRBD2. CDR3 size: 16 residues. V was clipped by 5 bases and J by 3 bases; unmatched bases: 9. Germline assignment: CDR1 SGHVS and CDR2 FQNEAQ. The CDR3 nucleotides are TGTGCCAGCAGCGCTTTAAGCGGGAGTATCTACAATGAGCAGTTCTTC. It translates to CASSALSGSIYNEQFF.

The chain uses TRBV19 and TRBJ2-5, with TRBD2 matching over 10 bases. Matching the DNA end better, TRBJ2-7 makes the J call doubtful. The germline gives CDR1 LNHDA, CDR2 SQIVND (reference sequence). The CDR3 extends over 16 amino acids. DNA for the CDR3: TGTGCCAGTAGCCGAAGTCCTAGCGGGAGTTCCTACGAGCAGTACTTC. This translates into CASSRSPSGSSYEQYF.

The chain employs TRBV7-9 and TRBJ2-2; unclear D gene. Deletions cut 3 bases from V and 8 bases from J, with 10 bases between. Germline CDR1 SEHNR, CDR2 FQNEAQ (reference sequence). The CDR3 length is 13 residues. The CDR3 loop is CASSLVAAGELFF. In DNA, the CDR3 is TGTGCCAGCAGCTTGGTGGCGGCGGGGGAGCTGTTTTTT.

The chain recombines TRBV7-8 with TRBJ2-5, with TRBD2 matching over 7 bases. CDR1 and CDR2 from the germline V gene are SGHVS and FQNEAQ. This CDR3 region has 14 residues. V was clipped by 4 bases and J by 5 bases; unmatched bases: 7. Here the CDR3 reads CASSSLVRGETQYF. The CDR3 nucleotides read TGTGCCAGCAGCTCCCTGGTGCGGGGGGAGACCCAGTACTTC.

This chain uses TRBV7-6 with TRBJ2-6; unclear D gene. Trimming shortened V by 5 bases and J by 4 bases, and 12 bases separated the two germline ends. The germline gives CDR1 SGHVS, CDR2 FNYEAQ. The CDR3 runs to 15 residues. The CDR3 loop is CASSRGPRGANVLTF. DNA of the CDR3: TGTGCCAGCAGCCGAGGCCCCCGAGGGGCCAACGTCCTGACTTTC.

The rearrangement links TRBV9 to TRBJ2-1, with 9 nucleotides matching TRBD2. Trimming removed 1 base from V and 6 bases from J; junction bases left unmatched: 5. CDR3 length: 15 amino acids. Germline CDR1 is SGDLS and CDR2 is YYNGEE. CDR3 sequence: CASSVSGRFINEQFF. The CDR3 DNA reads TGTGCCAGCAGCGTAAGCGGGAGGTTTATCAATGAGCAGTTCTTC.

V is TRBV10-3 and J is TRBJ1-1; no reliable D call. The germline V gene encodes CDR1 ENHRY and CDR2 SYGVKD. Trimming took off 4 bases at V and 1 base at J, with 10 bases between the two ends. The CDR3 runs 14 residues. DNA for the CDR3: TGTGCCATCAGTGGGGCGGGTCGGAACACTGAAGCTTTCTTT. Its translation: CAISGAGRNTEAFF.

J is TRBJ1-2 and V is TRBV9; D not certain. The CDR3 consists of 10 residues. V lost 3 bases, J lost 8 bases, and 5 bases lay in between. CDR1 SGDLS and CDR2 YYNGEE come from the germline V gene. For the CDR3, the DNA is TGTGCCAGCAGCGGTTGGGGCTACACCTTC. It is translated as CASSGWGYTF.

This sequence joins TRBV5-1 and TRBJ1-1, with D possibly TRBD1 on 6 matching bases. Deletions cut 2 bases from V and 1 base from J, with 12 bases between. The V gene's germline CDR1 is SGHRS and CDR2 YFSETQ. The CDR3 length is 15 residues. DNA of the CDR3: TGCGCCAGCAGCTTAACTGGGACACAGAACACTGAAGCTTTCTTT. It encodes CASSLTGTQNTEAFF.

The chain carries TRBV13 and TRBJ2-7; 7 bases fit TRBD2. The CDR3 consists of 19 residues. Germline V gene lookup returns CDR1 PRHDT and CDR2 FYEKMQ (reference sequence). J lost 4 bases, V lost 5 bases, and 23 bases had no gene match. The CDR3 DNA reads as TGTGCCAGCAGCCAGAGTCGCGCTAGCGGAACCCGCTCTACATACGAGCAGTACTTC. Its translation: CASSQSRASGTRSTYEQYF.

The sample holds a few counts of this clone. The same CDR3 can be traced to other DNA sequences in this sample. The V and J genes are TRBV6-5 and TRBJ2-7; 8 nucleotides line up with TRBD1. Per germline, CDR1 MNHEY and CDR2 SVGAGI. This CDR3 is 15 amino acids long. V was pared by 0 bases and J by 0 bases, with 1 base of the junction left unmatched. DNA for the CDR3: TGTGCCAGCAGTTACTCAGGGACAGGCTCCTACGAGCAGTACTTC. Its translation: CASSYSGTGSYEQYF.

The rearrangement uses TRBV7-9 and TRBJ2-1; D is unresolved. Germline V CDR1 and CDR2: SEHNR, FQNEAQ (reference sequence). The V and J ends lost 8 bases and 6 bases respectively, with 14 bases between them. This CDR3 region has 13 residues. The DNA for the CDR3 is TGTGCCAGCGGGTTTCCAGCCTCCAATGAGCAGTTCTTC. Translation: CASGFPASNEQFF.

The chain uses TRBV28 and TRBJ1-5, with D hard to call. V was clipped by 6 bases and J by 0 bases, with 12 bases between them. CDR1 and CDR2 (germline): MDHEN, SYDVKM. This CDR3 is built from 15 residues. The CDR3 loop reads CASREQPYSNQPQHF. CDR3 bases: TGTGCCAGCAGGGAACAGCCTTATAGCAATCAGCCCCAGCATTTT.

This sequence joins TRBV18 and TRBJ1-5; possibly TRBD1 for D (6 bases). Germline V gene sequence: CDR1 KGHSH, CDR2 LQKENI. This CDR3 contains 17 residues. Trimming shortened V by 3 bases and J by 2 bases, and 17 bases separated the two germline ends. The CDR3 is CASSPFVSRTGNQPQHF. CDR3 nucleotides: TGTGCCAGCTCACCCTTCGTGTCCAGGACAGGCAATCAGCCCCAGCATTTT. Filled out from reference TRBV18 and TRBJ1-5, the complete variable domain reads NAGVMQNPRHLVRRRGQEARLRCSPMKGHSHVYWYRQLPEEGLKFMVYLQKENIIDESGMPKERFSAEFPKEGPSILRIQQVVRGDSAAYFCASSPFVSRTGNQPQHFGDGTRLSIL.

The chain combines TRBV9 with TRBJ1-2; TRBD1 is a possible D gene (5 bases). Germline V gene sequence: CDR1 SGDLS, CDR2 YYNGEE. Trimming took off 0 bases at V and 6 bases at J, with 12 bases between the two ends. The CDR3 spans 14 residues. The CDR3 spells CASSVAGGGNGYTF. Written as DNA, the CDR3 is TGTGCCAGCAGCGTAGCTGGGGGGGGGAATGGCTACACCTTC.

The chain couples TRBV29-1 to TRBJ2-3; no firm D call. Germline V gene data show CDR1 as SQVTM and CDR2 as ANQGSEA. The CDR3 is made up of 16 amino acids. V gave up 4 bases and J gave up 5 bases, with 22 bases separating them. CDR3 nucleotide sequence: TGCAGCGTTGTTTTGGGCGCCCCTGCGTATGGAGATACGCAGTATTTT. Its translation: CSVVLGAPAYGDTQYF.

The CDR3 region is CASSVRLAALYEQYF. As DNA, the CDR3 is TGTGCCAGCAGTGTTCGACTAGCGGCCCTCTACGAGCAGTACTTC. The genes are TRBV6-5 and TRBJ2-7, with 9 bases fitting TRBD2. V lost 5 bases, J lost 3 bases, and 8 bases stayed unmatched. The germline gives CDR1 MNHEY, CDR2 SVGAGI. The CDR3 contains 15 residues.

V is TRBV6-1 and J is TRBJ2-7; D remains ambiguous. V shed 2 bases and J shed 3 bases, with 8 bases lying between them. The length of the CDR3 is 13 residues. CDR1 and CDR2 from the germline V gene are MNHNS and SASEGT. The chain's CDR3 is CASSERPNYEQYF. CDR3 in DNA: TGTGCCAGCAGTGAACGGCCAAACTACGAGCAGTACTTC.

This sequence joins TRBV11-2 and TRBJ1-2; D is possibly TRBD1 (6 bases). The germline CDR1 and CDR2 sequences are SGHAT and FQNNGV. With 5 bases removed from V and 6 bases from J, the gap between germline ends came to 13 bases. The CDR3 contains 13 residues. This CDR3 is CASSPGGADGYTF. The CDR3, as DNA: TGTGCCAGCAGCCCCGGGGGGGCGGATGGCTACACCTTC. The full variable domain, rest sourced from reference TRBV11-2 and TRBJ1-2, is EAGVAQSPRYKIIEKRQSVAFWCNPISGHATLYWYQQILGQGPKLLIQFQNNGVVDDSQLPKDRFSAERLKGVDSTLKIQPAKLEDSAVYLCASSPGGADGYTFGSGTRLTVV.

This clone was counted once. This chain joins TRBV7-2 and TRBJ1-2; 8 nucleotides agree with TRBD1. This CDR3 contains 14 residues. The V and J ends lost 1 base and 8 bases, in that order; junction bases with no gene match: 6. In germline, CDR1 is SGHTA, CDR2 FQGNSA. CDR3 amino acids: CASSLGSGGRGYTF. The DNA of the CDR3 is TGTGCCAGCAGCTTAGGATCAGGGGGCCGGGGCTACACCTTC.